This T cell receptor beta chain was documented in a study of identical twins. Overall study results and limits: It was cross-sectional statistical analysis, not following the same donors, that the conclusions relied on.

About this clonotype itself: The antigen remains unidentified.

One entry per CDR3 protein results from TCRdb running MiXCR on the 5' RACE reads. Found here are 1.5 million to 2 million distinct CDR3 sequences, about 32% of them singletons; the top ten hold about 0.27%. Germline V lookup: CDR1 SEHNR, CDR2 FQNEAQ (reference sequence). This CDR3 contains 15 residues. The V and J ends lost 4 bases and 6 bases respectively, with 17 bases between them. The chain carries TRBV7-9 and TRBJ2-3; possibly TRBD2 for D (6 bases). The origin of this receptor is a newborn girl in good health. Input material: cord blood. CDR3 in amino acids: CASSYGTVQGDTQYF. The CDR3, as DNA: TGTGCCAGCAGCTACGGGACTGTCCAGGGCGATACGCAGTATTTT.